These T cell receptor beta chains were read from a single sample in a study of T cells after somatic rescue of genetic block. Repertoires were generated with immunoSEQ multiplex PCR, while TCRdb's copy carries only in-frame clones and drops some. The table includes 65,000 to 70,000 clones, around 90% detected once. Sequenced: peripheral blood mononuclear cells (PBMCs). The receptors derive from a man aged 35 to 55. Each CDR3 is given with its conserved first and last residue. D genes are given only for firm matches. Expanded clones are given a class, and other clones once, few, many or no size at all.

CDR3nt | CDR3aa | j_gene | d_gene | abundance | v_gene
TGTGCCAGCAGCTTAGGCCTGCGACACGAGCAGTACTTC | CASSLGLRHEQYF | TRBJ2-7 | - | - | TRBV7-9
TGTGCCAGCAGCTTTGACAGGGGGACCACTGAAGCTTTCTTT | CASSFDRGTTEAFF | TRBJ1-1 | TRBD1 | - | TRBV7-2
TGTGCCAGCAGCGAGAGCGGGTCCCACGAGCAGTACTTC | CASSESGSHEQYF | TRBJ2-7 | - | - | TRBV9
TGTGCCAGCAGCCCGGGGTCCTACAATGAGCAGTTCTTC | CASSPGSYNEQFF | TRBJ2-1 | - | once | TRBV7-2
TGTGCCAGCAGGAGAGAACAGGGGTCGGGCTACGAGCAGTACTTC | CASRREQGSGYEQYF | TRBJ2-7 | TRBD1 | - | TRBV2
TGTGCCAGCAGCTTAGAGGGACTAGCGGGTGCTGAGCAGTTCTTC | CASSLEGLAGAEQFF | TRBJ2-1 | TRBD2 | - | TRBV11-3
TGTGCCTGGGGACGTGGGAATCAGCCCCAGCATTTT | CAWGRGNQPQHF | TRBJ1-5 | - | - | TRBV30
TGTGCCAGCAGGGGGGACAGGGGCTATGGCTACACCTTC | CASRGDRGYGYTF | TRBJ1-2 | TRBD1 | - | TRBV28
TGCGCCAGCAGTGACCTTTCGACCGGGGAGCTGTTTTTT | CASSDLSTGELFF | TRBJ2-2 | - | few | TRBV10-1
TGTGCCAGCAGTGAAGAGGGGCGGGTTAACAATGAGCAGTTCTTC | CASSEEGRVNNEQFF | TRBJ2-1 | - | - | TRBV6-1
TGCGCCAGCAGCGGAGCAGATACGCAGTATTTT | CASSGADTQYF | TRBJ2-3 | - | - | TRBV5-1
TGTGCCAGCAGTCCTGGACTAGCGGGAGCTGACGAGCAGTACTTC | CASSPGLAGADEQYF | TRBJ2-7 | TRBD2 | - | TRBV27
TGTGCCAGCAGCCGCCGGACAGGGATGCTCCACGAGCAGTACTTC | CASSRRTGMLHEQYF | TRBJ2-7 | TRBD1 | - | TRBV11-3
TGTGCCAGCAGTGGCGGGGGGACGTACAATGAGCAGTTCTTC | CASSGGGTYNEQFF | TRBJ2-1 | TRBD2 | - | TRBV25-1
TGTGCCAGCAGCTTACGCAACAGGGGGTCTGAAGCTTTCTTT | CASSLRNRGSEAFF | TRBJ1-1 | TRBD1 | - | TRBV11-1
TGCGCCAGCAGCCAAGATCGGCGGGAACCAGATACGCAGTATTTT | CASSQDRREPDTQYF | TRBJ2-3 | - | - | TRBV4-3
TGTGCCAGCAGCGTCGCAAGCAATCAGCCCCAGCATTTT | CASSVASNQPQHF | TRBJ1-5 | - | once | TRBV6-6
TGTGCCAGTAGTATAGTTGGAACTTCACCCCTCCACTTT | CASSIVGTSPLHF | TRBJ1-6 | - | - | TRBV19
TGTGCCAGCAGTTTAAGGGGCGGGAACACCGGGGAGCTGTTTTTT | CASSLRGGNTGELFF | TRBJ2-2 | - | - | TRBV2
TGTGCCAGCAGCCAACCCAATCAGCCCCAGCATTTT | CASSQPNQPQHF | TRBJ1-5 | - | - | TRBV6-6
TGTGCCAGCAGTGAAGGGCAGGACCAAGAGACCCAGTACTTC | CASSEGQDQETQYF | TRBJ2-5 | - | - | TRBV2
TGTGCCAGAAGCTGCCCTCGAAGTCGGGCAGGCCTCTCCTACGAGCAGTACTTC | CARSCPRSRAGLSYEQYF | TRBJ2-7 | - | - | TRBV5-3
TGTGCCAGCAGTTTTACAGGGCTCGGCACTGAAGCTTTCTTT | CASSFTGLGTEAFF | TRBJ1-1 | - | once | TRBV6-6
TGTGCCAGCAGTGGGGAACAGGGGGCTGGGGAAAAACTGTTTTTT | CASSGEQGAGEKLFF | TRBJ1-4 | TRBD1 | - | TRBV2
TGCGCCAGCAGCTACACCTACGAGCAGTACTTC | CASSYTYEQYF | TRBJ2-7 | - | - | TRBV5-1
TGTGCCAGCAGTTACTTGTCTCCCAAGGGGAATGAGCAGTTCTTC | CASSYLSPKGNEQFF | TRBJ2-1 | - | once | TRBV6-6
TGTGCCAGCAGCTTACCTGGACTAGCCTACAATGAGCAGTTCTTC | CASSLPGLAYNEQFF | TRBJ2-1 | TRBD2 | once | TRBV7-9
TGCAGCGCATCCTTTTTTCGGACAGCTAGGACAAACATTCAGTACTTC | CSASFFRTARTNIQYF | TRBJ2-4 | - | - | TRBV29-1
TGTGCCAGCAGCTTCTCGGGTAATGAGCAGTTCTTC | CASSFSGNEQFF | TRBJ2-1 | - | - | TRBV5-4
TGTGCCAGCACCCGGACCCTGAACACCGGGGAGCTGTTTTTT | CASTRTLNTGELFF | TRBJ2-2 | - | - | TRBV6-5
TGCGCCAGCAGCGGGGGACAGTACATAGCCAAAAACATTCAGTACTTC | CASSGGQYIAKNIQYF | TRBJ2-4 | TRBD1 | few | TRBV5-1
TGTGCCAGCAGCCAAGTATCCGGGACAGGGACTTCCTACGAGCAGTACTTC | CASSQVSGTGTSYEQYF | TRBJ2-7 | TRBD1 | - | TRBV4-2
TGCGCCAGCAGCTTGGCGGGGCTTAGTGGAAACACCATATATTTT | CASSLAGLSGNTIYF | TRBJ1-3 | - | - | TRBV5-1
TGTGCCAGCTCACCGGGACAGAGGGAAGCTTTCTTT | CASSPGQREAFF | TRBJ1-1 | TRBD1 | - | TRBV18
TGTGCCAGCAGTGTCGACTCGAATACGCAGTATTTT | CASSVDSNTQYF | TRBJ2-3 | - | - | TRBV2
TGTGCCAGCTCACCACCAGGGGGAGACTCCTACGAGCAGTACTTC | CASSPPGGDSYEQYF | TRBJ2-7 | - | once | TRBV18
TGTGCCAGTAGTACCGGGACGTACAATGAGCAGTTCTTC | CASSTGTYNEQFF | TRBJ2-1 | - | - | TRBV19
TGCGCCAGCAGTGCCAGGCTCGGGAGTGCGCAGTATTTT | CASSARLGSAQYF | TRBJ2-3 | - | - | TRBV10-1
TGTGCCAGTAGTATGGGGACCTTTCAGCCCCAGCATTTT | CASSMGTFQPQHF | TRBJ1-5 | - | - | TRBV19